The present T cell receptor beta chain was sequenced within a study of T-cell reconstitution after alpha-beta-depleted transplantation in children. Study results and caveats: T-cell counts and diversity at one year following transplant were attributed mainly to newly produced T cells. Some patients showed high day-60 TCRbeta diversity, which derived from surviving recipient T cells and thymic progenitors. Several hundred expanded graft clones reportedly were the source of alpha-beta T cells about two months after transplant.

This clonotype showed up just a few times. Its antigen is not identified. Preparation of the TCRbeta library used unique molecular identifiers. TCRdb used MiXCR to reprocess the PCR reads, holding one entry per CDR3 protein. The sample records about 300,000 distinct CDR3 sequences, roughly 7.8% being singletons. There are 15 residues in the CDR3. Germline V gene sequence: CDR1 LGHNA, CDR2 YSLEER. V lost 0 bases, J lost 5 bases, and 13 bases lay in between. The clonotype comes from a female patient aged 2-10 years who had a stem cell transplant for Fanconi anemia, so the T cells may come from the graft donor. The chain employs TRBV4-3 and TRBJ1-1, with D hard to call. Sample: peripheral blood, taken 360 days after TCRalphabeta/CD19-depleted stem cell transplant. CDR3 DNA: TGCGCCAGCAGCCAAGATCGGCTTGGGTCAACTGAAGCTTTCTTT. Encoded protein: CASSQDRLGSTEAFF.